This TCR beta chain was retrieved from a study of OX40 agonist ivuxolimab in advanced cancers. Study-wide context: Patients received ivuxolimab, an agonistic anti-OX40 (CD134) antibody. Patients achieving partial responses numbered three: one hepatocellular carcinoma case and two cutaneous melanoma cases.

A word on this clone: Its antigen is currently unknown.

V dropped 3 bases and J dropped 4 bases, with 15 bases sitting between them. Germline values: CDR1 MDHEN, CDR2 SYDVKM. The CDR3 is 15 residues long. Libraries were prepared by immunoSEQ multiplex PCR; TCRdb keeps only in-frame clonotypes and omits some of them. This table holds tens of thousands of clones, 82% found once. Whole-study results and caveats: CD8+ T cells averaged more expanded clones than CD4+. By week 6 at 0.1 to 3.0 mg/kg, blood CD4+ and CD8+ T cells had expanded clonally.

The chain combines TRBV28 with TRBJ2-5; D perhaps matches TRBD1 (5 bases). The receptor was derived from an adult with an advanced solid tumor such as melanoma, head and neck, liver or kidney cancer. This sample comprised CD4+ or CD8+ T cells sorted from blood, obtained in a trial of the OX40 agonist ivuxolimab. DNA for the CDR3: TGTGCCAGCAGTTTTCGGACACTCCGTGGAGAGACCCAGTACTTC. Its translation is CASSFRTLRGETQYF.